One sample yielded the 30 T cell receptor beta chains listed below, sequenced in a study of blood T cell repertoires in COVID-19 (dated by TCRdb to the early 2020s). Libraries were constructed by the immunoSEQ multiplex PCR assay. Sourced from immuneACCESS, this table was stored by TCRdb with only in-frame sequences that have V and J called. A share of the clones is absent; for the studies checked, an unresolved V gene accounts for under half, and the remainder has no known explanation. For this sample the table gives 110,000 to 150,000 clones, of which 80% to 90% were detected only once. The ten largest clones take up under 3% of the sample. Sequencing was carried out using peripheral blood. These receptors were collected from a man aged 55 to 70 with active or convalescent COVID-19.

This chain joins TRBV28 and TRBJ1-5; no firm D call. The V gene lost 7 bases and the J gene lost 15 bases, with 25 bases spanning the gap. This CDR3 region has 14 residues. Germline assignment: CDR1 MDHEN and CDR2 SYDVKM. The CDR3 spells CASKPMIEGTVLHF. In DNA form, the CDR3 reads TGTGCCAGCAAACCCATGATAGAGGGCACGGTTCTGCATTTT.

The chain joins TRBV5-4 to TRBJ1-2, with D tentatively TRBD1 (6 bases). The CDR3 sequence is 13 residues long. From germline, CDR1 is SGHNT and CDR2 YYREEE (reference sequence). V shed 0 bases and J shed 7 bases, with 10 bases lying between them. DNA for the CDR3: TGTGCCAGCAGCTTGGAGGCAGGGGCTGGCTACACCTTC. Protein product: CASSLEAGAGYTF. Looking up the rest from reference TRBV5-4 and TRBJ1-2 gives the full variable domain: ETGVTQSPTHLIKTRGQQVTLRCSSQSGHNTVSWYQQALGQGPQFIFQYYREEENGRGNFPPRFSGLQFPNYSSELNVNALELDDSALYLCASSLEAGAGYTFGSGTRLTVV.

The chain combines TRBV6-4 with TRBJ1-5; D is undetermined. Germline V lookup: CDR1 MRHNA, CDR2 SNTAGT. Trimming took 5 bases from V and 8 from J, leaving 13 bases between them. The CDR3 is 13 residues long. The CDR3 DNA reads TGTGCCAGCAGTTCCGAGTGGGCAAAGCCCCAGCATTTT. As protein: CASSSEWAKPQHF.

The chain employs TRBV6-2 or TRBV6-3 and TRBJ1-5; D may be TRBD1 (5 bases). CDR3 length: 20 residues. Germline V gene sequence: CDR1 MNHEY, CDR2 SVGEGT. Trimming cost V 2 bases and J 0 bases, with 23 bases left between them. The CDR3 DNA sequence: TGTGCCAGCAGTTACCCCCAAACGGGTAAGGGGATTGATAGCAATCAGCCCCAGCATTTT. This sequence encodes CASSYPQTGKGIDSNQPQHF.

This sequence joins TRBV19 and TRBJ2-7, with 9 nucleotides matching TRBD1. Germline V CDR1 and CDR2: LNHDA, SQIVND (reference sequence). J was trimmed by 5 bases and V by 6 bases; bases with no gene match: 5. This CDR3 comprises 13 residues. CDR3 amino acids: CASRQGAYHEQYF. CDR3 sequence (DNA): TGTGCCAGTAGACAGGGGGCGTATCACGAGCAGTACTTC.

For the CDR3, the DNA is TGTGCCAGCAGCCATAGAACGGGCACAGATACGCAGTATTTT. Amino acid sequence: CASSHRTGTDTQYF. The chain uses TRBV3-1 (or the pseudogene TRBV3-2) and TRBJ2-3; D remains ambiguous. Per the germline V gene, CDR1 is LGHDT and CDR2 is YNNKEL (reference sequence). The CDR3 has 14 residues. Trimming pared 3 bases from V and 1 base from J, leaving 8 bases between.

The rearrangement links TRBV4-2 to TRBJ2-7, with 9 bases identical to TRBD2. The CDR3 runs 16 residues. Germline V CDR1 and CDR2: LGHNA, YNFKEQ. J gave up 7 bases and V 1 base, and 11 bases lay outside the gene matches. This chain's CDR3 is CASSQVSVAGEGEQYF. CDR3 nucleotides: TGTGCCAGCAGCCAAGTCTCGGTAGCGGGAGAGGGGGAGCAGTACTTC.

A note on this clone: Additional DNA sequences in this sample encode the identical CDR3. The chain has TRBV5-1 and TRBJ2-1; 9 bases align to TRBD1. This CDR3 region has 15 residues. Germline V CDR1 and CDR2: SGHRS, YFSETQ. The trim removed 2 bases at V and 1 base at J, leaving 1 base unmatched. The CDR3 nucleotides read TGCGCCAGCAGCTTCGGGACAGGGTCCTACAATGAGCAGTTCTTC. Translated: CASSFGTGSYNEQFF.

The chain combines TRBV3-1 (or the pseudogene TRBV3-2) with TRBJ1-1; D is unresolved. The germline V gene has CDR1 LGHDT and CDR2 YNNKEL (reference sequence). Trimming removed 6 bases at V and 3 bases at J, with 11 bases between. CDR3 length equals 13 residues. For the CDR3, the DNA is TGTGCCAGCAGTTTCGGGTGGGACACTGAAGCTTTCTTT. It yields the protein CASSFGWDTEAFF.

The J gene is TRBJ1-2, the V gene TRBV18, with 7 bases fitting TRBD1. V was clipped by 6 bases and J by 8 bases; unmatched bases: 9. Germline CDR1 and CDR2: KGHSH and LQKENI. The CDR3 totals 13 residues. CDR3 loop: CASSLETGSGYTF. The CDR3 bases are TGTGCCAGCTCCCTCGAGACAGGGAGCGGCTACACCTTC. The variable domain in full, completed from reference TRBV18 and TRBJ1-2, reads NAGVMQNPRHLVRRRGQEARLRCSPMKGHSHVYWYRQLPEEGLKFMVYLQKENIIDESGMPKERFSAEFPKEGPSILRIQQVVRGDSAAYFCASSLETGSGYTFGSGTRLTVV.

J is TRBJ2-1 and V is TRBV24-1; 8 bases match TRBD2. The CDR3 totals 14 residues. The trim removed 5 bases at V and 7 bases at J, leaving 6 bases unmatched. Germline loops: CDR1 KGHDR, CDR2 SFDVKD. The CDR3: CATSAGGRRNEQFF. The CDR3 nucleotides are TGTGCCACCAGTGCCGGCGGGAGGAGAAATGAGCAGTTCTTC.

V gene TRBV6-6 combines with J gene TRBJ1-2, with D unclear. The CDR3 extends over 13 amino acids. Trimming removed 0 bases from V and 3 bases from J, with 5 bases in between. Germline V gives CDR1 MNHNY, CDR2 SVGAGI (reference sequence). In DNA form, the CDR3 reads TGTGCCAGCAGTTACTCCCGGGACTATGGCTACACCTTC. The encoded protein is CASSYSRDYGYTF.

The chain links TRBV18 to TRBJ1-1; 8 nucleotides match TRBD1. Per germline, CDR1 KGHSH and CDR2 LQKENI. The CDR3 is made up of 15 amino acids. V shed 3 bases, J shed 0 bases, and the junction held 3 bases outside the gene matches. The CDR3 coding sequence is TGTGCCAGCTCACCGGGACAGGAGATGAACACTGAAGCTTTCTTT. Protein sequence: CASSPGQEMNTEAFF.

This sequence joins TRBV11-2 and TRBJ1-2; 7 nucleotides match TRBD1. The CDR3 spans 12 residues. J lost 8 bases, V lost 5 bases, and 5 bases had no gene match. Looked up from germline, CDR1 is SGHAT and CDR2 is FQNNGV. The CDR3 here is CASSPLGGGYTF. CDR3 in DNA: TGTGCCAGCAGCCCCCTAGGGGGCGGCTACACCTTC. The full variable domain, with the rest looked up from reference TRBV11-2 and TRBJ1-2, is EAGVAQSPRYKIIEKRQSVAFWCNPISGHATLYWYQQILGQGPKLLIQFQNNGVVDDSQLPKDRFSAERLKGVDSTLKIQPAKLEDSAVYLCASSPLGGGYTFGSGTRLTVV.

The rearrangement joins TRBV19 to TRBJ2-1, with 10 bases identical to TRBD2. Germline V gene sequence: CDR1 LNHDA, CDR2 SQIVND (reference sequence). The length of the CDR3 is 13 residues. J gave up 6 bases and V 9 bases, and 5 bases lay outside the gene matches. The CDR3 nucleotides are TGTGCCAGCAGACTAGCGGGCACCAATGAGCAGTTCTTC. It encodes CASRLAGTNEQFF.

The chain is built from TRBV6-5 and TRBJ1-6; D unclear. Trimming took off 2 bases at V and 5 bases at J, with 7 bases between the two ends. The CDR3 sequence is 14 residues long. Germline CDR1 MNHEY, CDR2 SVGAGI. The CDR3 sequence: CASSYGHHNSPLHF. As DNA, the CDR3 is TGTGCCAGCAGTTACGGGCATCATAATTCACCCCTCCACTTT.

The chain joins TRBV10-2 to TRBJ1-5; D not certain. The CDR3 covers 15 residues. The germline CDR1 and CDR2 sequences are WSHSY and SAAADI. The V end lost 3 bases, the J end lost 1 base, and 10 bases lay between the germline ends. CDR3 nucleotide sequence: TGCGCCAGCAGTGAAACCAGTGAAAGCAATCAGCCCCAGCATTTT. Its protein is CASSETSESNQPQHF.

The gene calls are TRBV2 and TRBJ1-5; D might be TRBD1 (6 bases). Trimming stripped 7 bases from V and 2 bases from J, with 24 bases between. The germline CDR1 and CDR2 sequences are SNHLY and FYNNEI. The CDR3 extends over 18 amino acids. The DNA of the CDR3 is TGTGCCAGCATCTCCGACGGGGGGGCCAGTAATGGCAATCAGCCCCAGCATTTT. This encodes CASISDGGASNGNQPQHF.

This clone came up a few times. This chain's CDR3 is CASSLSGLSGETQYF. Here the CDR3 DNA reads TGTGCCAGCAGTCTCTCGGGACTCTCAGGGGAGACCCAGTACTTC. The V gene is TRBV6-2 or TRBV6-3, the J gene TRBJ2-5; a weak D match, TRBD2 (6 bases). The CDR3 extends over 15 amino acids. Germline V gene sequence: CDR1 MNHEY, CDR2 SVGEGT. Trimming removed 5 bases at V and 5 bases at J, with 18 bases between.

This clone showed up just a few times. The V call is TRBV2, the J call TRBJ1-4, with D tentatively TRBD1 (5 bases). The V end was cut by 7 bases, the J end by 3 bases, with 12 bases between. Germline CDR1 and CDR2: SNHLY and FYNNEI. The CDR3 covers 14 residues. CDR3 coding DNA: TGTGCCAGCATGAGGACAAATTCTAATGAAAAACTGTTTTTT. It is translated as CASMRTNSNEKLFF.

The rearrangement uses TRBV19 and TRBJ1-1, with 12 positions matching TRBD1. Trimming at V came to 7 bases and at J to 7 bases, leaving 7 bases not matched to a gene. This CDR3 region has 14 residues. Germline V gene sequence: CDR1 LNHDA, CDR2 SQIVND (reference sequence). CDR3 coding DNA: TGTGCCAGTAAAGGGGACAGGGGGCGTAGTGAAGCTTTCTTT. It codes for CASKGDRGRSEAFF.

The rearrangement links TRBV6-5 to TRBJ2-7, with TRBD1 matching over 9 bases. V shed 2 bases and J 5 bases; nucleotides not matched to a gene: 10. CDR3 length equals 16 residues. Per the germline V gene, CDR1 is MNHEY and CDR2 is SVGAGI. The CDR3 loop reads CASSYGGGTGMHEQYF. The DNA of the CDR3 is TGTGCCAGCAGTTACGGGGGGGGGACAGGGATGCACGAGCAGTACTTC.

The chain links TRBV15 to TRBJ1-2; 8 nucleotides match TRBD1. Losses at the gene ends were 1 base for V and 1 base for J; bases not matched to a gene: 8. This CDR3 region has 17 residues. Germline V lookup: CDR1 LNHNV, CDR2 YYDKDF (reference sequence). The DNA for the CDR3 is TGTGCCACCAGCAGAGCGTCAGGACAGGGAGTTAACTATGGCTACACCTTC. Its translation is CATSRASGQGVNYGYTF.

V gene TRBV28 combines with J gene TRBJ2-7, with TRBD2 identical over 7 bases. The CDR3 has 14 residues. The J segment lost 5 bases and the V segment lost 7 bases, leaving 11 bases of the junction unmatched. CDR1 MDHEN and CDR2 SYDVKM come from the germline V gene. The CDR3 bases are TGTGCCAGCAACTCCGGCGGGGGAGGAAACGAGCAGTACTTC. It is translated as CASNSGGGGNEQYF.

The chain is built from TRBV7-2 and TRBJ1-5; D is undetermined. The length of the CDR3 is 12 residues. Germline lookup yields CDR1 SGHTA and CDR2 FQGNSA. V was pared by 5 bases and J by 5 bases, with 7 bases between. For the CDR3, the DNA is TGTGCCAGCAGCCCGCCGGATCAGCCCCAGCATTTT. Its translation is CASSPPDQPQHF.

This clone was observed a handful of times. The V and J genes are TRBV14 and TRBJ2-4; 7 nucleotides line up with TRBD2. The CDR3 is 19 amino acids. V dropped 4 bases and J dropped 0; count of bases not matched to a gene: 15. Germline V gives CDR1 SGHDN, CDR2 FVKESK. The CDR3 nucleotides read TGTGCCAGCAGCCCCCCCCGGGTGGGGGGGGATGGAGCCAAAAACATTCAGTACTTC. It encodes CASSPPRVGGDGAKNIQYF.

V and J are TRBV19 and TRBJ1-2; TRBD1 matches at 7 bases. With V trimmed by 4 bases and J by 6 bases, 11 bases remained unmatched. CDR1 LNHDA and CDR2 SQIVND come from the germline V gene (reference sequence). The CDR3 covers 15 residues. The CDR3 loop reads CASSSAPKTGDGYTF. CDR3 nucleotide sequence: TGTGCCAGTAGTAGCGCTCCGAAAACAGGGGATGGCTACACCTTC.

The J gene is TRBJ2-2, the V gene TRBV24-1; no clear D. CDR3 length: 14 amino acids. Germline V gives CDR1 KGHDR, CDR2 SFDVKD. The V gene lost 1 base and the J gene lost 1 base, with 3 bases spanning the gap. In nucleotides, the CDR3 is TGTGCCACCAGTGATTTCGGGAACACCGGGGAGCTGTTTTTT. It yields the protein CATSDFGNTGELFF.

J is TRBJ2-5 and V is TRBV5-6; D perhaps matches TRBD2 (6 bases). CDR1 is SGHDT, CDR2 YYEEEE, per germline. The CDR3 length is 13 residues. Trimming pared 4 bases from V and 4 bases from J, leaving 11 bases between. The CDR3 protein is CASSPPGGETQYF. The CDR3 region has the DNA TGTGCCAGCAGCCCCCCCGGGGGAGAGACCCAGTACTTC. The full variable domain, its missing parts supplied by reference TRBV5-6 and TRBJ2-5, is DAGVTQSPTHLIKTRGQQVTLRCSPKSGHDTVSWYQQALGQGPQFIFQYYEEEERQRGNFPDRFSGHQFPNYSSELNVNALLLGDSALYLCASSPPGGETQYFGPGTRLLVL.

DNA for the CDR3: TGTGCCAGCACCAGAAGGGGGAGTAGCAATCAGCCCCAGCATTTT. This translates into CASTRRGSSNQPQHF. J is TRBJ1-5 and V is TRBV28; D possibly corresponds to TRBD1 (6 bases). V lost 7 bases and J lost 0, with 13 bases in between. The CDR3 covers 15 residues. Germline CDR1 reads MDHEN; CDR2 reads SYDVKM.